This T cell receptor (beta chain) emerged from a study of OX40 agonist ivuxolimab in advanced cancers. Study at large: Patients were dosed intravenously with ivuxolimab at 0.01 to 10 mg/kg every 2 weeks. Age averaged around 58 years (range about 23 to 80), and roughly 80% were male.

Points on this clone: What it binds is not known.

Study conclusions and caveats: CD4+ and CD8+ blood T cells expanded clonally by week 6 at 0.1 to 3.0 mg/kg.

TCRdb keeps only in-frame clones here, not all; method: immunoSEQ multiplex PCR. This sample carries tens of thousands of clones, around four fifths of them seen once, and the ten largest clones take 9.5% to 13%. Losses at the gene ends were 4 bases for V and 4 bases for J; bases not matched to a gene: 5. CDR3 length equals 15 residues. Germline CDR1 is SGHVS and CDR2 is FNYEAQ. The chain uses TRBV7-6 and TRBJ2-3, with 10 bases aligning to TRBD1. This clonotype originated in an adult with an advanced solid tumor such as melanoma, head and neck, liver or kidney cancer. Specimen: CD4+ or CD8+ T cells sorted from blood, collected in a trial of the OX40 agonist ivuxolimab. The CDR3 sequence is CASSSRDRGSDTQYF. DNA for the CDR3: TGTGCCAGCAGCTCCAGGGACAGGGGTTCAGATACGCAGTATTTT.